What follows describes a single T cell receptor (beta chain). Antigen unknown. CDR1 is SNHLY and CDR2 is FYNNEI in the germline V gene. V dropped 4 bases and J dropped 1 base, with 10 bases sitting between them. This CDR3 contains 14 residues. The data derive from a study of beta chain features in type 1 diabetes. Study conclusions and caveats: It was among patients, rather than healthy donors, that naive, central memory and Treg TCRB repertoires appeared more similar. VDJ junctions in type 1 diabetes patients carried more deletions and fewer insertions. In all four CD4+ subsets, TCRB CDR3 length was significantly, moderately reduced in type 1 diabetes.

Isolated RNA was reverse transcribed in full, so expressed TCRB transcripts were sequenced. Profiled with immunoSEQ multiplex PCR; TCRdb holds only in-frame clones, not every one. The sample has about 150,000 clones; 10% are singletons. The chain combines TRBV2 with TRBJ1-1; tentatively, D is TRBD1 (5 bases). The sequence derives from a man between 25 and 39 years old with type 1 diabetes. The sequenced material came from central memory CD4+ T cells from blood. CDR3 sequence reads: CASSAGQANTEAFF. CDR3 nucleotide sequence: TGTGCCAGCAGTGCCGGACAAGCGAACACTGAAGCTTTCTTT.